This is a list of T cell receptor beta chains from one sample in a study of cytomegalovirus exposure and HLA in healthy donors. Data came from immunoSEQ multiplex PCR; TCRdb stores just in-frame clones and leaves some out. The repertoire holds over 100,000 clones, with 75% to 90% as singletons. The source material was PBMCs. Source of these receptors: a woman in her late teens or twenties in good health and CMV-seronegative. The CDR3 runs from the conserved cysteine through the conserved F or W. A D gene is named only where the DNA matches it firmly. Expanded clones get a size class; other rows say once, few or many, or leave the size out.

DNA	CDR3	D	V	J	size	length
TGCGCCAGCAGCCAGTTCGGAGGGGTCGGCACCGGGGAGCTGTTTTTT	CASSQFGGVGTGELFF	.	TRBV4-1	TRBJ2-2	once	16
TGTGCCATCAGTCATACGAGAACGAATGAAAAACTGTTTTTT	CAISHTRTNEKLFF	.	TRBV10-3	TRBJ1-4	.	14
TGTGCCAGTAGTACCCCCCGACCGGGACAGAGGAACACTGAAGCTTTCTTT	CASSTPRPGQRNTEAFF	TRBD1	TRBV19	TRBJ1-1	.	17
TGCAGCGTTGAATGGTCCGGGACAGGGACGGGCCACGAGCAGTACTTC	CSVEWSGTGTGHEQYF	TRBD1	TRBV29-1	TRBJ2-7	.	16
TGCGCCAGCAGATTCAGCGGGGGGCTTAATGAGCAGTTCTTC	CASRFSGGLNEQFF	TRBD2	TRBV10-2	TRBJ2-1	.	14
TGTGCCAGTAGTTATGGTTGGGTTGCGGGGACCTATGGCTACACCTTC	CASSYGWVAGTYGYTF	.	TRBV19	TRBJ1-2	.	16
TGTGCCAGTAATGGTAGGGGTCAGAACTATGGCTACACCTTC	CASNGRGQNYGYTF	.	TRBV19	TRBJ1-2	.	14
TGCAGCGTTGGGCCCCTAATAGGGGACTACGAGCAGTACTTC	CSVGPLIGDYEQYF	.	TRBV29-1	TRBJ2-7	.	14
TGTGCCAGTAGTATCCGACAGGGGAGTGGCACAGATACGCAGTATTTT	CASSIRQGSGTDTQYF	TRBD1	TRBV19	TRBJ2-3	.	16
TGCGCCAGCAGCTTGGGGGGGACAGGACCTATTGGCTACACCTTC	CASSLGGTGPIGYTF	TRBD1	TRBV5-1	TRBJ1-2	.	15
TGCGCCAGCAGCCAAGACGATGGGGGGTTCAATCAGCCCCAGCATTTT	CASSQDDGGFNQPQHF	.	TRBV4-1	TRBJ1-5	.	16
TGCGCCAGCAGCTTGGCCGGGGAGCAGTACTTC	CASSLAGEQYF	.	TRBV5-1	TRBJ2-7	.	11
TGTGCCACCCGCTCCTACGAGCAGTACTTC	CATRSYEQYF	.	TRBV6-5	TRBJ2-7	.	10
TGTGCCAGCAGGACAGGCGCCTCTGGAAACACCATATATTTT	CASRTGASGNTIYF	.	TRBV2	TRBJ1-3	.	14
TGTGCCAGCAGTCAGGGACAGGGACTTTACGAGCAGTACTTC	CASSQGQGLYEQYF	TRBD1	TRBV2	TRBJ2-7	.	14
TGCGCCAGCAGCCAACCCTGGGGGGAGGGCGGCTACAATGAGCAGTTCTTC	CASSQPWGEGGYNEQFF	TRBD2	TRBV4-1	TRBJ2-1	.	17
TGTGCCAGCCACCCGACAGGGGGATACCCTGAAGCTTTCTTT	CASHPTGGYPEAFF	TRBD1	TRBV25-1	TRBJ1-1	.	14
TGTGCCAGCAGCCCCGGACAGGGGGCTTGGGGCTACACCTTC	CASSPGQGAWGYTF	TRBD1	TRBV6-6	TRBJ1-2	.	14
TGTGCCAGCAGCCCTATCCGGGCTAATGAAAAACTGTTTTTT	CASSPIRANEKLFF	.	TRBV11-2	TRBJ1-4	.	14
TGTGCCAGTAGTATCCCCTTGACAGGGAACTATGGCTACACCTTC	CASSIPLTGNYGYTF	TRBD1	TRBV19	TRBJ1-2	.	15
TGCGCCAGCACCGGTGGGCGGGGGTTGTCCAGGTCCTACGAGCAGTACTTC	CASTGGRGLSRSYEQYF	TRBD2	TRBV10-2	TRBJ2-7	.	17
TGTGCCATCAGCGACAGAGGGGGGGCTCGCACAGATACGCAGTATTTT	CAISDRGGARTDTQYF	.	TRBV10-3	TRBJ2-3	.	16
TGTGCCAGCAGCTTGGATCGATACTCTTACAATGAGCAGTTCTTC	CASSLDRYSYNEQFF	.	TRBV5-4	TRBJ2-1	.	15
TGTGCCAGCAGTTCGGCCGGGACAGGGAACGACGAGCAGTACTTC	CASSSAGTGNDEQYF	TRBD1	TRBV28	TRBJ2-7	.	15
TGTGCCAGCAGCCCGACAGGGGGTCTCACTGAAGCTTTCTTT	CASSPTGGLTEAFF	TRBD1	TRBV7-3	TRBJ1-1	.	14
TGTGCCAGCTCGGGACAGGGCCAAACGGGTAATGAAAAACTGTTTTTT	CASSGQGQTGNEKLFF	TRBD1	TRBV2	TRBJ1-4	.	16
TGTGCCAGTAGTATAACGGGACAGGGTACCGGTGAAGCTTTCTTT	CASSITGQGTGEAFF	TRBD1	TRBV19	TRBJ1-1	.	15
TGTGCCAGCAGCCCCTTTAGGGGGACTGAAGCTTTCTTT	CASSPFRGTEAFF	.	TRBV7-2	TRBJ1-1	.	13
TGTGCCAGCAGCTCTCGACTAGCGGGGGGAAACTACGAGCAGTACTTC	CASSSRLAGGNYEQYF	TRBD2	TRBV11-2	TRBJ2-7	.	16
TGTGCCAGAAGCCACGAGGCCCTGCAGTACTTC	CARSHEALQYF	.	TRBV5-3	TRBJ2-7	.	11
TGTGCCAGCACCTGGGCCCCTAGCGGGGGTGGCGAGCAGTACTTC	CASTWAPSGGGEQYF	TRBD2	TRBV9	TRBJ2-7	.	15
TGTGCCAGCAGTACAGGGAACACTGAAGCTTTCTTT	CASSTGNTEAFF	.	TRBV5-4	TRBJ1-1	.	12
TGTGCCAGAGGGGGGACAGTCTCTGGAAACACCATATATTTT	CARGGTVSGNTIYF	TRBD1	TRBV2	TRBJ1-3	.	14
TGTGCCAGTTATCTGGGCCTGAACACCGGGGAGCTGTTTTTT	CASYLGLNTGELFF	.	TRBV7-9	TRBJ2-2	.	14
TGCGCCAGCAGCTGGCGGTTGGACAGCCTTTCGGGGACCCAGTACTTC	CASSWRLDSLSGTQYF	.	TRBV5-1	TRBJ2-5	.	16
TGTGCCAGCAGCCCAGGGATGTGGACTAATGAAAAACTGTTTTTT	CASSPGMWTNEKLFF	.	TRBV7-9	TRBJ1-4	.	15
TGCGCCAGCAGCGCCGGGGGGGCCAACAATGAGCAGTTCTTC	CASSAGGANNEQFF	TRBD2	TRBV5-1	TRBJ2-1	.	14
TGTGCCAGCAGTTACCGGGACTTCAATCAGCCCCAGCATTTT	CASSYRDFNQPQHF	.	TRBV6-6	TRBJ1-5	.	14
TGTGCCAGCAGCCCGACAGGGGGCTCTGGGGCCAACGTCCTGACTTTC	CASSPTGGSGANVLTF	TRBD1	TRBV6-4	TRBJ2-6	.	16
TGTGCCAGCAGTGGTGGCTTCTACAATGAGCAGTTCTTC	CASSGGFYNEQFF	.	TRBV25-1	TRBJ2-1	.	13
TGTGCCAGCAGCTTAGGTATGGGACTGACGTCCGGCAGGGAAAACACCATATATTTT	CASSLGMGLTSGRENTIYF	.	TRBV11-2	TRBJ1-3	.	19
TGCAGTGCTAGCTCGGGGTATGAAGCTTTCTTT	CSASSGYEAFF	.	TRBV20-1	TRBJ1-1	.	11
TGCGCCAGCAGTGACGAGGCCCAAGAGACCCAGTACTTC	CASSDEAQETQYF	.	TRBV10-1	TRBJ2-5	.	13
TGTGCCATCAGGAGGACAGAGGGAACAGATACGCAGTATTTT	CAIRRTEGTDTQYF	.	TRBV10-3	TRBJ2-3	.	14
TGCGCCAGCAGCCAAGGCCAGTCGGCGGGGGGTTTCCAAGAGACCCAGTACTTC	CASSQGQSAGGFQETQYF	TRBD2	TRBV4-1	TRBJ2-5	few	18
TGTGCCAGCGCTGGGGAGGGTGGTATAGAGACCCAGTACTTC	CASAGEGGIETQYF	TRBD2	TRBV2	TRBJ2-5	.	14
TGTGCCAGCACCCGATCCGGACAGGGGGCGAGGAGCTATGGCTACACCTTC	CASTRSGQGARSYGYTF	TRBD1	TRBV27	TRBJ1-2	.	17
TGTGCCAGCAGTTTATCTTCTCGATCTGGGCTCGAGCAGTACTTC	CASSLSSRSGLEQYF	.	TRBV27	TRBJ2-7	.	15